A selection of T cell receptor beta chains follows, all from one sample in a study of T cell responses to AZD1222 COVID-19 vaccine. Sequencing was performed with immunoSEQ multiplex PCR; in TCRdb, only in-frame clones are kept and a portion is missing. Among fewer than 90,000 clones listed, roughly 84% were seen once. Material: peripheral blood, obtained on day 0 of AZD1222 vaccination. These receptor sequences come from an adult in good health. Both conserved end residues are part of each CDR3. A D gene is named only where the DNA matches it firmly. For some rows the clone size is stated as once, few or many, or as a class when expanded; others skip it.

CDR3aa: CASSLGSPRDTQYF
CDR3nt: TGTGCCAGCAGCTTAGGTTCCCCCCGAGATACGCAGTATTTT
abundance: -
d_gene: -
j_gene: TRBJ2-3
v_gene: TRBV11-2

CDR3aa: CASSYSRGEAFF
CDR3nt: TGTGCCAGCAGTTACTCCAGGGGTGAAGCTTTCTTT
abundance: -
d_gene: -
j_gene: TRBJ1-1
v_gene: TRBV6-6

CDR3aa: CASSPPGLVYPEAFF
CDR3nt: TGTGCCAGCTCACCACCGGGCTTGGTGTACCCCGAAGCTTTCTTT
abundance: -
d_gene: -
j_gene: TRBJ1-1
v_gene: TRBV18

CDR3aa: CASSLSLQNTEAFF
CDR3nt: TGCGCCAGCAGCTTGTCGCTCCAGAACACTGAAGCTTTCTTT
abundance: -
d_gene: -
j_gene: TRBJ1-1
v_gene: TRBV5-1

CDR3aa: CASSLWGDSSTDTQYF
CDR3nt: TGCGCCAGCAGCTTGTGGGGGGACTCTAGCACAGATACGCAGTATTTT
abundance: once
d_gene: -
j_gene: TRBJ2-3
v_gene: TRBV5-1

CDR3aa: CASSMRTGGETQYF
CDR3nt: TGTGCCAGTAGTATGAGGACAGGGGGAGAGACCCAGTACTTC
abundance: -
d_gene: TRBD1
j_gene: TRBJ2-5
v_gene: TRBV19

CDR3aa: CASSKTSTGELFF
CDR3nt: TGTGCCAGTAGTAAAACTAGTACCGGGGAGCTGTTTTTT
abundance: -
d_gene: -
j_gene: TRBJ2-2
v_gene: TRBV19

CDR3aa: CASSDRTTEAFF
CDR3nt: TGTGCCAGCAGTGACAGGACCACTGAAGCTTTCTTT
abundance: -
d_gene: -
j_gene: TRBJ1-1
v_gene: TRBV2

CDR3aa: CASSFEPAANEKLFF
CDR3nt: TGTGCCAGCAGTTTTGAGCCTGCAGCTAATGAAAAACTGTTTTTT
abundance: few
d_gene: -
j_gene: TRBJ1-4
v_gene: TRBV28

CDR3aa: CASSLGAAEQFF
CDR3nt: TGCGCCAGCAGCTTGGGAGCGGCTGAGCAGTTCTTC
abundance: -
d_gene: -
j_gene: TRBJ2-1
v_gene: TRBV5-1

CDR3aa: CASSDVSGLSSYNEQFF
CDR3nt: TGCGCCAGCAGTGATGTAAGCGGCCTAAGCTCCTACAATGAGCAGTTCTTC
abundance: -
d_gene: -
j_gene: TRBJ2-1
v_gene: TRBV10-1

CDR3aa: CASSTPTEAFF
CDR3nt: TGTGCCAGTAGTACCCCTACTGAAGCTTTCTTT
abundance: -
d_gene: -
j_gene: TRBJ1-1
v_gene: TRBV19

CDR3aa: CASSFLAQETQYF
CDR3nt: TGTGCCAGCAGCTTCTTGGCCCAAGAGACCCAGTACTTC
abundance: -
d_gene: -
j_gene: TRBJ2-5
v_gene: TRBV5-6

CDR3aa: CASSVRPGTPVTDTQYF
CDR3nt: TGTGCCAGCAGCGTCCGCCCCGGGACTCCCGTCACAGATACGCAGTATTTT
abundance: -
d_gene: -
j_gene: TRBJ2-3
v_gene: TRBV9

CDR3aa: CASSDRTGGPLGSGANVLTF
CDR3nt: TGTGCCAGCAGCGATAGAACAGGGGGCCCTTTAGGCTCTGGGGCCAACGTCCTGACTTTC
abundance: few
d_gene: TRBD1
j_gene: TRBJ2-6
v_gene: TRBV6-6

CDR3aa: CSVEGGSNQPQHF
CDR3nt: TGCAGCGTTGAGGGGGGAAGCAATCAGCCCCAGCATTTT
abundance: -
d_gene: -
j_gene: TRBJ1-5
v_gene: TRBV29-1

CDR3aa: CASSFEASGGYNEQFF
CDR3nt: TGCGCCAGCAGCTTTGAGGCTAGCGGGGGATACAATGAGCAGTTCTTC
abundance: -
d_gene: TRBD2
j_gene: TRBJ2-1
v_gene: TRBV5-1

CDR3aa: CASSLGQQNTEAFF
CDR3nt: TGTGCCAGCAGTTTGGGACAGCAAAACACTGAAGCTTTCTTT
abundance: -
d_gene: TRBD1
j_gene: TRBJ1-1
v_gene: TRBV11-1

CDR3aa: CASSPQRGLGARSTDTQYF
CDR3nt: TGTGCCAGCTCACCACAACGGGGTCTCGGGGCGAGGAGCACAGATACGCAGTATTTT
abundance: -
d_gene: -
j_gene: TRBJ2-3
v_gene: TRBV18

CDR3aa: CASSSDRSQPQHF
CDR3nt: TGTGCCAGTAGTTCAGACCGTTCCCAGCCCCAGCATTTT
abundance: -
d_gene: -
j_gene: TRBJ1-5
v_gene: TRBV19

CDR3aa: CASSPFYEQYF
CDR3nt: TGTGCCAGCAGTCCCTTCTACGAGCAGTACTTC
abundance: -
d_gene: -
j_gene: TRBJ2-7
v_gene: TRBV28

CDR3aa: CASSPVPQGARYGYTF
CDR3nt: TGTGCCAGCAGCCCCGTGCCACAGGGGGCGCGCTATGGCTACACCTTC
abundance: once
d_gene: TRBD1
j_gene: TRBJ1-2
v_gene: TRBV5-4

CDR3aa: CASSLSGKHSPLHF
CDR3nt: TGTGCCAGCAGTTTATCAGGGAAGCATTCACCCCTCCACTTT
abundance: few
d_gene: -
j_gene: TRBJ1-6
v_gene: TRBV28

CDR3aa: CASSFNLYEQYF
CDR3nt: TGTGCCAGCAGCTTTAACCTATACGAGCAGTACTTC
abundance: -
d_gene: -
j_gene: TRBJ2-7
v_gene: TRBV11-2

CDR3aa: CASSFEGNQPQHF
CDR3nt: TGTGCCAGCAGCTTTGAAGGCAATCAGCCCCAGCATTTT
abundance: once
d_gene: -
j_gene: TRBJ1-5
v_gene: TRBV5-4

CDR3aa: CASSAWGGTEAFF
CDR3nt: TGTGCCAGCAGTGCTTGGGGAGGGACTGAAGCTTTCTTT
abundance: -
d_gene: -
j_gene: TRBJ1-1
v_gene: TRBV25-1

CDR3aa: CASSLLGLDNEQFF
CDR3nt: TGTGCCAGCAGCTTATTGGGGCTGGACAATGAGCAGTTCTTC
abundance: -
d_gene: -
j_gene: TRBJ2-1
v_gene: TRBV7-9

CDR3aa: CASSPTLGIYNEQFF
CDR3nt: TGTGCCAGCAGCCCTACACTAGGGATTTACAATGAGCAGTTCTTC
abundance: -
d_gene: -
j_gene: TRBJ2-1
v_gene: TRBV9

CDR3aa: CASSETGPTPNQPQHF
CDR3nt: TGTGCCAGCAGTGAAACAGGGCCTACTCCGAATCAGCCCCAGCATTTT
abundance: -
d_gene: -
j_gene: TRBJ1-5
v_gene: TRBV6-1

CDR3aa: CASSLFIGRGETQYF
CDR3nt: TGTGCTAGCAGCTTATTTATCGGGCGAGGAGAGACCCAGTACTTC
abundance: once
d_gene: -
j_gene: TRBJ2-5
v_gene: TRBV7-7

CDR3aa: CASSPILATGNYGYTF
CDR3nt: TGTGCCAGCAGTCCGATACTGGCGACAGGAAACTATGGCTACACCTTC
abundance: once
d_gene: -
j_gene: TRBJ1-2
v_gene: TRBV27

CDR3aa: CASSLGDTQYF
CDR3nt: TGTGCCAGCAGCTTGGGGGATACGCAGTATTTT
abundance: -
d_gene: -
j_gene: TRBJ2-3
v_gene: TRBV5-6